This TCR beta chain was recorded in a study of CD8 T cells in Susac syndrome. The study used treatment-naive patients who had stable or active relapsing-remitting disease as multiple sclerosis controls. A quantity of about 0.5 to 1 ug RNA underwent reverse transcription using random hexamers. Amplification of TCR beta CDR3 was carried out by immunoSEQ multiplex PCR, which covered 54 Vbeta and 13 Jbeta segments. TCRdb reprocessed the immunoSEQ multiplex PCR reads with MiXCR, giving one entry per CDR3 protein. The table lists about 300,000 distinct CDR3 sequences, 65% to 90% of them singletons. V was clipped by 0 bases and J by 1 base, with 5 bases between them. Germline values: CDR1 KGHDR, CDR2 SFDVKD. This CDR3 spans 15 amino acids.

Sequencing used CD8+ T cells from PBMCs. The chain carries TRBV24-1 and TRBJ2-2; D remains unclear. The clonotype originates from a human donor with multiple sclerosis. Here the CDR3 reads CATSDLPVNTGELFF. CDR3 sequence (DNA): TGTGCCACCAGTGATTTGCCCGTGAACACCGGGGAGCTGTTTTTT.